What follows are 29 T cell receptor beta chains derived from one specimen sequenced in a study of low-dose radiotherapy and immunotherapy resistance in tumors. The authors ran 15 to 20 PCR cycles to amplify TCRs with a constant-region primer and V-primer adapter. TCRdb re-called the reads with MiXCR, one entry per CDR3 protein. The repertoire has around 57,000 distinct CDR3 sequences, around 35% of them found once; the top ten carry under 8.5%. As to time point: after trial treatment. Treatment here: LDRT plus nivolumab, ipilimumab, low-dose cyclophosphamide and aspirin (RACIN trial). Sequenced material: PBMCs, taken after low-dose radiotherapy plus immunotherapy. Source of these receptors: a male donor with rectosigmoid adenocarcinoma.

This chain joins TRBV29-1 and TRBJ1-2; perhaps TRBD1 as D (5 bases). The CDR3 has 12 amino acids. Trimming cost V 4 bases and J 4 bases, with 10 bases left between them. Germline assignment: CDR1 SQVTM and CDR2 ANQGSEA. CDR3 residues: CSVGRGTYGYTF. CDR3 nucleotides: TGCAGCGTTGGGAGAGGGACCTATGGCTACACCTTC.

This clonotype was recorded at least ten times. The chain has TRBV20-1 and TRBJ2-7; 8 nucleotides align to TRBD1. The CDR3 spans 14 residues. After removal of 0 bases from V and 5 bases from J, the junction contained 6 bases not matched to a gene. Germline V gives CDR1 DFQATT, CDR2 SNEGSKA (reference sequence). In nucleotides, the CDR3 is TGCAGTGCTAGAGAAACAGGGGGTAGGGACGAGCAGTACTTC. The encoded protein is CSARETGGRDEQYF.

This chain connects TRBV7-9 to TRBJ1-2, with unresolved D. The CDR3 is 15 residues long. V lost 0 bases and J lost 1, with 9 bases in between. Germline V CDR1 and CDR2: SEHNR, FQNEAQ (reference sequence). The CDR3 loop reads CASSLAGRINYGYTF. In DNA form, the CDR3 reads TGTGCCAGCAGCTTAGCGGGGAGGATTAACTATGGCTACACCTTC.

This clonotype was counted ten times or more. The chain employs TRBV5-8 and TRBJ2-5; 13 bases are a match to TRBD2. Losses at the gene ends were 4 bases for V and 3 bases for J; bases not matched to a gene: 6. Germline values: CDR1 SGHTS, CDR2 YDEGEE. The CDR3 has 16 residues. CDR3 DNA: TGTGCCAGCAGCCGCCGGACTAGCGGGGGCAAAGAGACCCAGTACTTC. Translated, it gives CASSRRTSGGKETQYF.

This clonotype came up many times. The chain couples TRBV19 to TRBJ1-2, with D tentatively TRBD1 (6 bases). This CDR3 has 16 amino acids. Germline V gene data show CDR1 as LNHDA and CDR2 as SQIVND (reference sequence). Trimming left V 5 bases short and J 0 bases short, with 16 bases between. CDR3 bases: TGTGCCAGTAGTCCATCCGGGACACAAGCTAACTATGGCTACACCTTC. Residues: CASSPSGTQANYGYTF. The variable domain in full, with the rest retrieved from reference TRBV19 and TRBJ1-2, is DGGITQSPKYLFRKEGQNVTLSCEQNLNHDAMYWYRQDPGQGLRLIYYSQIVNDFQKGDIAEGYSVSREKKESFPLTVTSAQKNPTAFYLCASSPSGTQANYGYTFGSGTRLTVV.

This clonotype was seen only a few times. The chain joins TRBV19 to TRBJ1-2; D ambiguous. The V gene's germline CDR1 is LNHDA and CDR2 SQIVND (reference sequence). This CDR3 has 15 residues. The V end was cut by 7 bases, the J end by 0 bases, with 15 bases between. In DNA form, the CDR3 reads TGTGCCAGTAATCAAGGCTACGAAACTAACTATGGCTACACCTTC. This codes for CASNQGYETNYGYTF.

This clonotype was detected a few times. The chain combines TRBV27 with TRBJ2-3; 7 bases are a match to TRBD2. J gave up 1 base and V 2 bases, and 0 bases lay outside the gene matches. The germline CDR1 and CDR2 sequences are MNHEY and SMNVEV (reference sequence). The CDR3 has 14 amino acids. CDR3 residues: CASSLLAGTDTQYF. Here the CDR3 DNA reads TGTGCCAGCAGTTTACTAGCGGGCACAGATACGCAGTATTTT.

The chain uses TRBV2 and TRBJ2-4; D perhaps matches TRBD1 (6 bases). The germline V gene has CDR1 SNHLY and CDR2 FYNNEI. The CDR3 is made up of 17 amino acids. V was shortened by 7 bases and J by 2 bases, with 21 bases between the two germline ends. CDR3 nucleotides: TGTGCCAGCATCAGAAACCTCGGGACACCTACCAAAAACATTCAGTACTTC. This sequence encodes CASIRNLGTPTKNIQYF.

A remark on this clonotype: A single base is all that separates this from a far larger clone, so a read error is likely. V gene TRBV28 combines with J gene TRBJ2-1, with unresolved D. CDR1 is MDHEN and CDR2 is SYDVKM in the germline V gene. CDR3 length equals 16 residues. The V gene lost 5 bases and the J gene lost 10 bases, with 24 bases spanning the gap. CDR3 DNA: TGTGCCAGCAGTGGACCCGGGTCCCATCTAACCTACGAGCAGTTCTTC. It translates to CASSGPGSHLTYEQFF.

This chain uses TRBV9 with TRBJ2-5; either TRBD1 or TRBD2 may fit D (5 bases each). This CDR3 has 15 residues. Germline V gene lookup returns CDR1 SGDLS and CDR2 YYNGEE. Trimming stripped 4 bases from V and 2 bases from J, with 15 bases between. For the CDR3, the DNA is TGTGCCAGCAGCCAAGGGACCGTTGCTCAAGAGACCCAGTACTTC. It codes for CASSQGTVAQETQYF.

The chain has TRBV4-3 and TRBJ2-7; 11 nucleotides line up with TRBD1. Trimming cost V 1 base and J 3 bases; bases outside gene matches: 11. The CDR3 sequence is 18 residues long. Germline loops: CDR1 LGHNA, CDR2 YSLEER. The CDR3 loop is CASSQVGPGDRGNYEQYF. The CDR3, as DNA: TGCGCCAGCAGCCAAGTTGGCCCCGGGGACAGGGGGAACTACGAGCAGTACTTC.

The chain links TRBV18 to TRBJ2-4; maybe TRBD1 (6 bases). CDR1 KGHSH and CDR2 LQKENI come from the germline V gene. V was clipped by 2 bases and J by 8 bases, with 10 bases between them. The CDR3 spans 13 residues. The CDR3 is CASSPGGTDIQYF. The CDR3 nucleotides read TGTGCCAGCTCACCAGGGGGCACGGACATTCAGTACTTC.

This clonotype was recorded at least ten times. The rearrangement joins TRBV27 to TRBJ1-2; 11 bases align to TRBD1. Germline assignment: CDR1 MNHEY and CDR2 SMNVEV (reference sequence). V lost 6 bases to trimming and J lost 1 base; unmatched junction nucleotides: 1. CDR3 length: 14 amino acids. CDR3 residues: CASRGQGDNYGYTF. CDR3 nucleotides: TGTGCCAGCAGGGGACAGGGGGATAACTATGGCTACACCTTC.

The table lists this clonotype with many counts. The rearrangement links TRBV4-2 to TRBJ2-7; D may be TRBD1 (5 bases). V lost 1 base and J lost 2, with 6 bases in between. This CDR3 contains 13 residues. Germline V lookup: CDR1 LGHNA, CDR2 YNFKEQ. The CDR3 region has the DNA TGTGCCAGCAGCCAAGTAGGGGCCTACGAGCAGTACTTC. It is translated as CASSQVGAYEQYF.

This clonotype was found many times. The chain links TRBV6-2 or TRBV6-3 to TRBJ2-1; weak D call: TRBD1 (6 bases). The CDR3 runs 18 residues. The germline V and J ends were trimmed by 2 bases and 6 bases, with 23 bases remaining between them. Germline-derived CDR1 and CDR2 are MNHEY and SVGEGT. CDR3 loop: CASSYTAPGAIGVNEQFF. CDR3 sequence (DNA): TGTGCCAGCAGTTACACTGCCCCAGGGGCCATCGGTGTCAATGAGCAGTTCTTC.

The chain has TRBV6-1 and TRBJ2-7; D gene ambiguous. V was trimmed by 5 bases and J by 2 bases, leaving 7 bases between them. Germline CDR1 reads MNHNS; CDR2 reads SASEGT. CDR3 size: 12 residues. For the CDR3, the DNA is TGTGCCAGCAGTCAGAGTACCTACGAGCAGTACTTC. It codes for CASSQSTYEQYF.

This clonotype occurred many times. The chain couples TRBV6-2 or TRBV6-3 to TRBJ2-7; 7 bases align to TRBD1. Germline V lookup: CDR1 MNHEY, CDR2 SVGEGT. With V trimmed by 6 bases and J by 0 bases, 5 bases remained unmatched. This CDR3 has 14 residues. CDR3 coding DNA: TGTGCCAGCAGCACCAGACAGGGCTCCTACGAGCAGTACTTC. Amino acids: CASSTRQGSYEQYF.

Many counts were recorded for this clonotype. The chain combines TRBV4-1 with TRBJ2-6; D is possibly TRBD2 (5 bases). Germline V CDR1 and CDR2: MGHRA, YSYEKL. The ends were cut back, 1 base at V and 2 bases at J, with 9 bases in the middle. The CDR3 length is 16 residues. The CDR3 DNA reads TGCGCCAGCAGCCAAGCCCCGGGGACTGGGGCCAACGTCCTGACTTTC. This encodes CASSQAPGTGANVLTF.

This clonotype was seen at least ten times. V usage is TRBV5-1 and J usage is TRBJ2-7; 9 positions match TRBD1. CDR3 size: 14 residues. The germline gives CDR1 SGHRS, CDR2 YFSETQ. V lost 5 bases and J lost 4; bases outside the gene matches: 7. DNA for the CDR3: TGCGCCAGCAGGACGACAGGGGGGAGTTACGAGCAGTACTTC. Translating gives CASRTTGGSYEQYF. The full variable domain, its missing parts supplied by reference TRBV5-1 and TRBJ2-7, is KAGVTQTPRYLIKTRGQQVTLSCSPISGHRSVSWYQQTPGQGLQFLFEYFSETQRNKGNFPGRFSGRQFSNSRSEMNVSTLELGDSALYLCASRTTGGSYEQYFGPGTRLTVT.

This clonotype was detected ten times or more. The chain carries TRBV6-2 or TRBV6-3 and TRBJ1-6; D not certain. CDR1 is MNHEY, CDR2 SVGEGT, per germline. The V and J ends lost 7 bases and 7 bases respectively, with 20 bases between them. The length of the CDR3 is 16 residues. CDR3 in DNA: TGTGCCAGCATCTCTAACGGGGTTTCCGTAAATTCACCCCTCCACTTT. Its translation: CASISNGVSVNSPLHF.

The rearrangement joins TRBV24-1 to TRBJ1-5, with D uncertain. There are 14 residues in the CDR3. Looked up from germline, CDR1 is KGHDR and CDR2 is SFDVKD. Trimming left V 0 bases short and J 5 bases short, with 7 bases between. The CDR3 loop reads CATSDLSGYQPQHF. CDR3 nucleotide sequence: TGTGCCACCAGTGATTTGTCGGGATATCAGCCCCAGCATTTT.

This clonotype was recorded at least ten times. The chain employs TRBV9 and TRBJ2-3; TRBD2 aligns across 7 bases. With 4 bases clipped from V and 2 bases from J, the junction kept 10 bases outside the gene matches. This CDR3 spans 16 amino acids. Germline lookup yields CDR1 SGDLS and CDR2 YYNGEE. CDR3 loop: CASSPLAAPPTDTQYF. CDR3 bases: TGTGCCAGCAGCCCCCTAGCGGCCCCACCCACAGATACGCAGTATTTT.

This clonotype was recorded many times. The chain uses TRBV7-9 and TRBJ2-6; possibly TRBD2 for D (6 bases). Germline loops: CDR1 SEHNR, CDR2 FQNEAQ (reference sequence). V lost 6 bases and J lost 0, with 21 bases in between. This CDR3 has 19 amino acids. CDR3 bases: TGTGCCAGCAGTCCCACCCGGGACGGACTACGCTCTGGGGCCAACGTCCTGACTTTC. Its protein is CASSPTRDGLRSGANVLTF.

This clonotype was observed a handful of times. The chain joins TRBV7-9 to TRBJ2-7, with D unresolved. CDR1 and CDR2 (germline): SEHNR, FQNEAQ (reference sequence). This CDR3 comprises 14 residues. V was trimmed by 3 bases and J by 1 base, leaving 10 bases between them. The CDR3 here is CASSLENHSYEQYF. CDR3 DNA: TGTGCCAGCAGCTTGGAGAACCATTCCTACGAGCAGTACTTC.

Worth noting for this clonotype: Since a far larger clone is one base different, this is likely a read error. The genes are TRBV19 and TRBJ2-1; 7 bases line up with TRBD2. Trimming at V came to 5 bases and at J to 10 bases, leaving 11 bases not matched to a gene. Germline V lookup: CDR1 LNHDA, CDR2 SQIVND (reference sequence). CDR3 size: 14 residues. CDR3 DNA: TGTGCCAGTAGTGGGCAAGCGGGATCTGGGGAGCAGTTCTTC. Translation: CASSGQAGSGEQFF.

This clonotype was counted ten times or more. This rearrangement joins TRBV12-3 or TRBV12-4 to TRBJ1-3; no firm D call. The V and J ends lost 1 base and 0 bases respectively, with 7 bases between them. CDR3 length: 15 amino acids. Here the CDR3 reads CASSLDRSSGNTIYF. The CDR3 coding sequence is TGTGCCAGCAGTTTAGACCGGAGCTCTGGAAACACCATATATTTT.

As regards this clonotype: A single base is all that separates this from a far larger clone, so a read error is likely. The gene calls are TRBV28 and TRBJ2-1; 11 nucleotides line up with TRBD1. CDR3 length equals 16 residues. CDR1 MDHEN and CDR2 SYDVKM come from the germline V gene. After removal of 5 bases from V and 10 bases from J, the junction contained 13 bases not matched to a gene. CDR3 nucleotides: TGTGCCAGCAGTCTGTTACTAGGACAGGGGGCGTACGAGCAGTTCTTC. It specifies CASSLLLGQGAYEQFF.

The sample holds many counts of this clonotype. The V and J genes are TRBV7-2 and TRBJ2-7; 7 bases match TRBD2. Germline V lookup: CDR1 SGHTA, CDR2 FQGNSA. The J segment lost 3 bases and the V segment lost 4 bases, leaving 6 bases of the junction unmatched. The CDR3 contains 14 residues. Here the CDR3 reads CASSYQGGDYEQYF. The DNA for the CDR3 is TGTGCCAGCAGCTACCAGGGAGGGGACTACGAGCAGTACTTC.

This clonotype has a handful of counts. This chain connects TRBV19 to TRBJ2-1, with a weak D call TRBD1 (6 bases). Per germline, CDR1 LNHDA and CDR2 SQIVND (reference sequence). Trimming pared 3 bases from V and 5 bases from J, leaving 23 bases between. The CDR3 consists of 18 residues. The CDR3 DNA sequence: TGTGCCAGTAGTATTGGGGTCTGGGGGCAGGGTGGTCACAATGAGCAGTTCTTC. It codes for CASSIGVWGQGGHNEQFF.